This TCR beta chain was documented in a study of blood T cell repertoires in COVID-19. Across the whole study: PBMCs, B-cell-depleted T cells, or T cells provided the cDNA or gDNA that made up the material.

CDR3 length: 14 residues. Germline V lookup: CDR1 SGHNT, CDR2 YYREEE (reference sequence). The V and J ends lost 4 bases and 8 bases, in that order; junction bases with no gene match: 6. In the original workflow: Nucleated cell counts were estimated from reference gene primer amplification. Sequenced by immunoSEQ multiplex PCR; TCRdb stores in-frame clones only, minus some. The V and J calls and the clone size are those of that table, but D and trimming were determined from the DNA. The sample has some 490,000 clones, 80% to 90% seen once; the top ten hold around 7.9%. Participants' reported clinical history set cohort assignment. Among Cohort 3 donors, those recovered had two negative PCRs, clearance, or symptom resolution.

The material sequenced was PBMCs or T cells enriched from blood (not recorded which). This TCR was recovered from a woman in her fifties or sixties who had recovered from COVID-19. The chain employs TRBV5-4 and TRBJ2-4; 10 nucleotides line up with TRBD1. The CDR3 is CASSTTGGPDIQYF. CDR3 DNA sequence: TGTGCCAGCAGCACGACAGGGGGCCCTGACATTCAGTACTTC. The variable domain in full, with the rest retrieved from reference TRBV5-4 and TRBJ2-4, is ETGVTQSPTHLIKTRGQQVTLRCSSQSGHNTVSWYQQALGQGPQFIFQYYREEENGRGNFPPRFSGLQFPNYSSELNVNALELDDSALYLCASSTTGGPDIQYFGAGTRLSVL.